This T cell receptor (beta chain) was identified during a study of fetal regulatory T cell absence and autoimmunity. The study's findings and limits: Some top pancreas TCR clones were over 95-fold enriched versus cord blood.

The CDR3 totals 13 residues. Germline V gene data show CDR1 as MNHEY and CDR2 as SVGAGI. Trimming at V came to 10 bases and at J to 6 bases, leaving 8 bases not matched to a gene. TCRdb keeps only in-frame clones here, not all; method: immunoSEQ multiplex PCR. The profile shows more than 85,000 clones, roughly 70% of them singletons. As regards this clone: Its specificity is not known.

This TCR derives from a male donor with IPEX syndrome. The sample comprised pancreas tissue. The V call is TRBV6-5, the J call TRBJ2-7, with 11 positions matching TRBD1. DNA for the CDR3: TGTGCCACCAGCAGGGACAGGGGGTCCGAGCAGTACTTC. The encoded protein is CATSRDRGSEQYF.